These T cell receptor beta chains were read from a single sample in a study of cytomegalovirus exposure and HLA in healthy donors. Profiled with immunoSEQ multiplex PCR; TCRdb holds only in-frame clones, not every one. This sample carries some 250,000 clones, 90% of them seen once, and the ten largest clones take approximately 3%. Sequencing was performed on PBMCs. The receptors here all came from a woman aged 25 to 39 in good health and CMV-seronegative. Both conserved end residues are part of each CDR3. D genes are given only for firm matches. Where a row states a size, it is once, few, many or the class of an expanded clone; other rows omit it.

D gene	J gene	V gene	clone size	CDR3 DNA	CDR3 protein
-	TRBJ2-5	TRBV13	-	TGTGCCAGCAGCCCCGGGCCCGCCGAGACCCAGTACTTC	CASSPGPAETQYF
-	TRBJ1-4	TRBV10-3	-	TGTGCCATCAGTGCTGAGACCCTGGGAGAAAAACTGTTTTTT	CAISAETLGEKLFF
TRBD2	TRBJ2-2	TRBV27	-	TGTGCCAGCAGTTCCCCGAGTGGGGCGGGAGGAGGCGCCGGGGAGCTGTTTTTT	CASSSPSGAGGGAGELFF
-	TRBJ1-5	TRBV6-1	-	TGTGCCAGCAGGCCCTCTCGGGGTCAGCCCCAGCATTTT	CASRPSRGQPQHF
-	TRBJ2-7	TRBV11-2	-	TGTGCCAGCAGCTTAGGAACGCCTTCCTACGAGCAGTACTTC	CASSLGTPSYEQYF
TRBD1	TRBJ2-5	TRBV5-1	-	TGCGCCAGCAGCGTGGGACAGGGGGCTCAGGAGACCCAGTACTTC	CASSVGQGAQETQYF
TRBD1	TRBJ2-5	TRBV5-6	-	TGTGCCAGCAGCTCCTCCGGACAGGGAGAGACCCAGTACTTC	CASSSSGQGETQYF
-	TRBJ1-2	TRBV7-3	few	TGTGCCAGCAGCCTATCCAGGGACTATGGCTACACCTTC	CASSLSRDYGYTF
TRBD2	TRBJ2-7	TRBV9	-	TGTGCCAGCATCCGTAGCGGGAGTTACGAGCAGTACTTC	CASIRSGSYEQYF
-	TRBJ1-2	TRBV7-2	-	TGTGCCAGCAGCCGGGCCCGGCGGGACTATGGCTACACCTTC	CASSRARRDYGYTF
-	TRBJ2-1	TRBV13	-	TGTGCCAGCAGCTCCCTTAGGGGAAAGAATGAGCAGTTCTTC	CASSSLRGKNEQFF
TRBD1	TRBJ1-1	TRBV7-9	-	TGTGCCAGCAGTACAGGGGCCAGTATGAACACTGAAGCTTTCTTT	CASSTGASMNTEAFF
-	TRBJ2-1	TRBV7-2	-	TGTGCCAGCAGCTCCGGTGGCAGGGGAATGCCCCGTGAGCAGTTCTTC	CASSSGGRGMPREQFF
-	TRBJ1-5	TRBV7-8	-	TGTGCCAGCAGCTTACGGACGGCGCCGGATCAGCCCCAGCATTTT	CASSLRTAPDQPQHF
TRBD2	TRBJ2-7	TRBV27	-	TGTGCCAGCAGTTCAGGGACTAGCGGGAGAGTGGACGAGCAGTACTTC	CASSSGTSGRVDEQYF
-	TRBJ2-5	TRBV7-2	-	TGTGCCAGCAGCTTAGGTGGACCCAGTAGTGAGACCCAGTACTTC	CASSLGGPSSETQYF
TRBD2	TRBJ2-7	TRBV2	-	TGTGCCAGCAGTGAGTCTCCCCAGCGGGAGGTGTACGAGCAGTACTTC	CASSESPQREVYEQYF
-	TRBJ2-5	TRBV28	-	TGTGCCAGCAGGGAGGACAGTAAAGAGACCCAGTACTTC	CASREDSKETQYF
-	TRBJ1-1	TRBV5-5	-	TGTGCCAGCAGCTTGTGGTCGAACACTGAAGCTTTCTTT	CASSLWSNTEAFF
-	TRBJ2-3	TRBV11-2	-	TGTGCCAGCAGTTTCACAGATACGCAGTATTTT	CASSFTDTQYF
-	TRBJ2-7	TRBV14	once	TGTGCCAGCAGCCAAGGGGGCAACTACGAGCAGTACTTC	CASSQGGNYEQYF
TRBD2	TRBJ2-3	TRBV18	-	TGTGCCAGCTCACCACCCCGACGCATAAGACTAGCGGGCGCAGATACGCAGTATTTT	CASSPPRRIRLAGADTQYF
TRBD2	TRBJ2-7	TRBV27	once	TGTGCCAGCACCCCGTGGGCAGCGGGAGTTCAACACGAGCAGTACTTC	CASTPWAAGVQHEQYF
-	TRBJ1-4	TRBV6-1	-	TGTGCCAGCAGTGGAGCTCCCGCAACTAATGAAAAACTGTTTTTT	CASSGAPATNEKLFF
-	TRBJ1-3	TRBV4-2	-	TGTGCCAGCAGCCAAGTACGGGGGAGCTCTGGAAACACCATATATTTT	CASSQVRGSSGNTIYF
TRBD1	TRBJ2-3	TRBV9	-	TGTGCCAGCAGCGGGGCATTAATGTTCCGACAGGGGGCAGATACGCAGTATTTT	CASSGALMFRQGADTQYF
-	TRBJ2-2	TRBV29-1	-	TGCAGCGTTGAAGGGTTGGGCGGGGAGCTGTTTTTT	CSVEGLGGELFF
-	TRBJ2-2	TRBV4-2	-	TGTGCCAGCAGCCAAGGGACTAGGGAGCTGTTTTTT	CASSQGTRELFF
-	TRBJ1-4	TRBV4-2	-	TGTGCCAGCAGCCAAGGCGGGCGTTCTGAAAAACTGTTTTTT	CASSQGGRSEKLFF
TRBD2	TRBJ2-3	TRBV11-2	-	TGTGCCAGCAGCCCCCCGGGACTAGCGGGGGACACAGATACGCAGTATTTT	CASSPPGLAGDTDTQYF
TRBD2	TRBJ2-7	TRBV7-8	-	TGTGCCAGCAGCCGGGGACCGGGACTAGCGTACGAGCAGTACTTC	CASSRGPGLAYEQYF
-	TRBJ2-7	TRBV7-8	-	TGTGCCAGCAGCTTAGCTTTCTCCTACGAGCAGTACTTC	CASSLAFSYEQYF
-	TRBJ2-2	TRBV29-1	once	TGCAGCATATGCAACAGTTACACCGGGGAGCTGTTTTTT	CSICNSYTGELFF
TRBD1	TRBJ2-7	TRBV11-3	-	TGTGCCAGCAGCCACCTGAACCCGGGACAGGGGCCCATTAGGACCTACGAGCAGTACTTC	CASSHLNPGQGPIRTYEQYF
TRBD2	TRBJ2-7	TRBV5-6	-	TGTGCCAGCAGCTTGGCGGCGGGAGTCACCTACGAGCAGTACTTC	CASSLAAGVTYEQYF
-	TRBJ2-2	TRBV7-9	few	TGTGCCAGCAGCCCTACCGGGGAGCTGTTTTTT	CASSPTGELFF
TRBD2	TRBJ2-7	TRBV13	-	TGTGCCAGCAGCTTATCTCGCGGGGGGACCTACGAGCAGTACTTC	CASSLSRGGTYEQYF
TRBD2	TRBJ2-7	TRBV27	-	TGTGCCAGCAGCGAGAGGGGACTAGCGGGAGCGGGCGAGCAGTACTTC	CASSERGLAGAGEQYF
TRBD1	TRBJ1-4	TRBV28	-	TGTGCCAGCACCTCGGCCGGGACAGGGCATGAAAAACTGTTTTTT	CASTSAGTGHEKLFF
TRBD1	TRBJ1-5	TRBV6-9	-	TGTGCCAGCAGCATATTCGGGACAGGCCTTAATCAGCCCCAGCATTTT	CASSIFGTGLNQPQHF
-	TRBJ2-3	TRBV5-1	once	TGCGCCAGCAGCGCGGCACAGGCCTACACAGATACGCAGTATTTT	CASSAAQAYTDTQYF
-	TRBJ1-2	TRBV14	-	TGTGCCAGCAGCCAAAAAGTCGGGGGGAGTGACTACACCTTC	CASSQKVGGSDYTF
-	TRBJ2-1	TRBV19	-	TGTGCCAGTAGTATAAACGACGGTTACAATGAGCAGTTCTTC	CASSINDGYNEQFF
-	TRBJ2-5	TRBV9	-	TGTGCCAGCAGCGTAGGACTATGGGGAGCCGAAGAGACCCAGTACTTC	CASSVGLWGAEETQYF
TRBD2	TRBJ2-1	TRBV11-2	-	TGTGCCAGCACCGGGACTAGCGGCTACAATGAGCAGTTCTTC	CASTGTSGYNEQFF
TRBD1	TRBJ2-7	TRBV5-4	-	TGTGCCAGCAGCCGAGGGACAGGGTTAAACGAGCAGTACTTC	CASSRGTGLNEQYF
-	TRBJ1-1	TRBV30	-	TGTGCCTGGAGGAGGGGTGGTGACGCTTTCTTT	CAWRRGGDAFF
-	TRBJ1-1	TRBV29-1	once	TGCAGCGTTGAGCCGGCGAACACTGAAGCTTTCTTT	CSVEPANTEAFF